One and the same sample provided the 28 T cell receptor beta chains below, sequenced in a study of blood T cell repertoires in COVID-19 (dated by TCRdb to the early 2020s). To prepare the library, the immunoSEQ multiplex PCR assay was applied. TCRdb limited this immuneACCESS table to in-frame rearrangements with V and J called. A share of clones is missing; checked studies link under half to unresolved V genes, and the rest is unexplained. Here the sample has over 200,000 clones; 88% occur a single time. The ten largest clonotypes hold approximately 3.8% of the sample. Input material: peripheral blood. The source of these receptors is a man aged 55-75 years who had recovered from COVID-19.

The gene calls are TRBV19 and TRBJ1-4; 7 nucleotides align to TRBD1. The germline V gene encodes CDR1 LNHDA and CDR2 SQIVND (reference sequence). Germline trimming cut 4 bases from V and 8 bases from J; bases unmatched to any gene: 10. The CDR3 has 15 residues. In nucleotides, the CDR3 is TGTGCCAGTAGTAGGACAGGTGACAACAGGGAAAAACTGTTTTTT. Amino acids: CASSRTGDNREKLFF.

The rearrangement uses TRBV9 and TRBJ2-7, with 9 bases matching TRBD1. Germline V gene lookup returns CDR1 SGDLS and CDR2 YYNGEE. V gave up 0 bases and J gave up 6 bases; unmatched junction bases: 10. The CDR3 spans 16 residues. The CDR3 loop is CASSVEVGTGTREQYF. In nucleotides, the CDR3 is TGTGCCAGCAGCGTAGAGGTGGGGACAGGGACACGCGAGCAGTACTTC.

DNA for the CDR3: TGTGCCAGCAGAGTTAGAACGGATCGACAGACCACAGATACGCAGTATTTT. Its translation is CASRVRTDRQTTDTQYF. J is TRBJ2-3 and V is TRBV11-2; tentative D call: TRBD1 (5 bases). V lost 6 bases to trimming and J lost 2 bases, with 21 bases between them. CDR1 and CDR2 (germline): SGHAT, FQNNGV. This CDR3 spans 17 amino acids. Drawing the rest from reference TRBV11-2 and TRBJ2-3, the complete variable domain is EAGVAQSPRYKIIEKRQSVAFWCNPISGHATLYWYQQILGQGPKLLIQFQNNGVVDDSQLPKDRFSAERLKGVDSTLKIQPAKLEDSAVYLCASRVRTDRQTTDTQYFGPGTRLTVL.

The CDR3 nucleotides are TGTGCCAGCTCACCGCTACAGGGTGTCGTAGATGAGCAGTTCTTC. Amino acids: CASSPLQGVVDEQFF. The rearrangement uses TRBV18 and TRBJ2-1, with D tentatively TRBD1 (6 bases). Trimming pared 3 bases from V and 8 bases from J, leaving 17 bases between. The CDR3 spans 15 residues. Looked up from germline, CDR1 is KGHSH and CDR2 is LQKENI.

This clone appeared once. V usage is TRBV24-1 and J usage is TRBJ2-3; perhaps TRBD1 as D (5 bases). The length of the CDR3 is 13 residues. V was clipped by 8 bases and J by 4 bases, with 12 bases between them. Germline V gene sequence: CDR1 KGHDR, CDR2 SFDVKD. The CDR3 protein is CATNKGRADTQYF. The CDR3 DNA reads as TGTGCCACCAATAAGGGGCGCGCAGATACGCAGTATTTT.

In its sample, this clone was seen once. V gene TRBV11-2 combines with J gene TRBJ1-3; no reliable D call. V lost 6 bases, J lost 5 bases, and 8 bases lay in between. The length of the CDR3 is 12 residues. The germline gives CDR1 SGHAT, CDR2 FQNNGV. CDR3 nucleotide sequence: TGTGCCAGCAGTCAGTCACGAAACACCATATATTTT. It yields the protein CASSQSRNTIYF.

This chain links TRBV9 with TRBJ1-3; 7 positions agree with TRBD1. V lost 2 bases to trimming and J lost 0 bases; unmatched junction nucleotides: 11. The CDR3 covers 18 residues. Germline-derived CDR1 and CDR2 are SGDLS and YYNGEE. The chain's CDR3 is CASSVSPKTGDSGNTIYF. DNA for the CDR3: TGTGCCAGCAGCGTCTCCCCGAAAACAGGGGACTCTGGAAACACCATATATTTT.

The CDR3 DNA reads TGTGCCAGCAGTGACACGAGCGGGGGGCTAAGCTCCTACAATGAGCAGTTCTTC. Its protein product is CASSDTSGGLSSYNEQFF. This chain links TRBV6-4 with TRBJ2-1, with 9 bases aligning to TRBD2. The junction had 8 bases not matched to a gene; V was cut back by 2 bases and J by 0 bases. CDR1 is MRHNA and CDR2 is SNTAGT in the germline V gene. This CDR3 comprises 18 residues.

This clone has only one observation. V and J are TRBV6-5 and TRBJ2-4; D might be TRBD2 (6 bases). Trimming shortened V by 6 bases and J by 4 bases, and 16 bases separated the two germline ends. Germline CDR1 MNHEY, CDR2 SVGAGI. The CDR3 covers 15 residues. The CDR3 sequence: CASSRAWGEKNIQYF. The CDR3, as DNA: TGTGCCAGCAGCAGAGCGTGGGGGGAGAAAAACATTCAGTACTTC.

The chain has TRBV4-2 and TRBJ2-5; TRBD2 matches at 8 bases. This CDR3 comprises 15 residues. CDR1 is LGHNA and CDR2 is YNFKEQ in the germline V gene. The J segment lost 0 bases and the V segment lost 1 base, leaving 1 base of the junction unmatched. CDR3 in DNA: TGTGCCAGCAGCCAAGTAGCGGGACACCAAGAGACCCAGTACTTC. It codes for CASSQVAGHQETQYF.

This clone has only one observation. V usage is TRBV27 and J usage is TRBJ1-6, with D uncertain. CDR1 and CDR2 from the germline V gene are MNHEY and SMNVEV (reference sequence). Trimming removed 5 bases at V and 14 bases at J, with 13 bases between. The length of the CDR3 is 12 residues. The CDR3 spells CASSQTPSALHF. The CDR3 DNA reads as TGTGCCAGCAGTCAGACACCTTCCGCCCTCCACTTT.

The chain combines TRBV6-1 with TRBJ2-7; D may be TRBD2 (6 bases). The CDR3 covers 15 residues. CDR1 and CDR2 (germline): MNHNS, SASEGT. The ends were cut back, 1 base at V and 1 base at J, with 11 bases in the middle. Here the CDR3 DNA reads TGTGCCAGCAGTGAAGTATTCGGGGGATCCTACGAGCAGTACTTC. It yields the protein CASSEVFGGSYEQYF.

This chain connects TRBV7-2 to TRBJ2-7, with TRBD1 identical over 7 bases. CDR1 is SGHTA and CDR2 is FQGNSA in the germline V gene. The trim removed 1 base at V and 2 bases at J, leaving 2 bases unmatched. This CDR3 region has 14 residues. The CDR3 DNA follows: TGTGCCAGCAGCTTAGGCACAGGGGCCTACGAGCAGTACTTC. Its translation is CASSLGTGAYEQYF.

The CDR3 here is CASSLGVLRSNQPQHF. CDR3 bases: TGTGCCAGCAGCTTAGGAGTACTCCGAAGCAATCAGCCCCAGCATTTT. V usage is TRBV5-6 and J usage is TRBJ1-5; D is ambiguous. Germline values: CDR1 SGHDT, CDR2 YYEEEE. The CDR3 covers 16 residues. V was trimmed by 2 bases and J by 1 base, leaving 13 bases between them. The full variable domain, in which reference TRBV5-6 and TRBJ1-5 provide the parts outside the CDR3, is DAGVTQSPTHLIKTRGQQVTLRCSPKSGHDTVSWYQQALGQGPQFIFQYYEEEERQRGNFPDRFSGHQFPNYSSELNVNALLLGDSALYLCASSLGVLRSNQPQHFGDGTRLSIL.

The chain joins TRBV5-4 to TRBJ2-7; 15 bases are shared with TRBD2. V trimming: 3 bases; J trimming: 4 bases; junction bases outside the gene matches: 2. The V gene's germline CDR1 is SGHNT and CDR2 YYREEE (reference sequence). The CDR3 totals 15 residues. CDR3 nucleotides: TGTGCCAGCAGCTCGGGACTAGCGGGGGGTTACGAGCAGTACTTC. As protein: CASSSGLAGGYEQYF.

Points on this clone: The identical CDR3 is also encoded by other nucleotide sequences in the sample. This sequence joins TRBV6-5 and TRBJ2-1, with TRBD2 matching 10 bases. Per germline, CDR1 MNHEY and CDR2 SVGAGI. The CDR3 contains 15 residues. V trimming: 6 bases; J trimming: 2 bases; junction bases outside the gene matches: 4. CDR3 nucleotides: TGTGCCAGCAGGTTAGCGGGGGGTGCCTACAATGAGCAGTTCTTC. As protein: CASRLAGGAYNEQFF.

V is TRBV7-6 and J is TRBJ1-1; TRBD1 matches 7 bases. The CDR3 is 15 amino acids. Germline-derived CDR1 and CDR2 are SGHVS and FNYEAQ. The V segment lost 7 bases and the J segment 3 bases; nucleotides outside the gene matches: 11. Here the CDR3 DNA reads TGTGCCAGCACATCCTTACAGGGGCTGGACACTGAAGCTTTCTTT. Amino acids: CASTSLQGLDTEAFF.

This clone has only one observation. CDR3 sequence reads: CASRVGALRGQETQYF. Written as DNA, the CDR3 is TGTGCCAGCAGGGTGGGGGCTTTGCGGGGGCAAGAGACCCAGTACTTC. The rearrangement uses TRBV11-2 and TRBJ2-5, with D possibly matching TRBD2 (7 bases). Germline V CDR1 and CDR2: SGHAT, FQNNGV. This CDR3 is 16 amino acids long. With 6 bases removed from V and 2 bases from J, the gap between germline ends came to 19 bases.

This clone was observed a few times. The chain uses TRBV4-2 and TRBJ2-2; possibly TRBD2 for D (5 bases). V lost 4 bases and J 4 bases, leaving 7 bases between the germline ends. Per the germline V gene, CDR1 is LGHNA and CDR2 is YNFKEQ. The CDR3 spans 13 residues. The CDR3 loop reads CASSLTTTGELFF. CDR3 nucleotide sequence: TGTGCCAGCAGCCTGACTACCACCGGGGAGCTGTTTTTT.

This clone was counted only a few times. The chain uses TRBV24-1 and TRBJ2-7; D uncertain. V lost 3 bases to trimming and J lost 0 bases, with 11 bases between them. In germline, CDR1 is KGHDR, CDR2 SFDVKD. This CDR3 comprises 15 residues. The CDR3 coding sequence is TGTGCCACCAGTGATCAACGGGTTAGCTCCTACGAGCAGTACTTC. Translated, it gives CATSDQRVSSYEQYF.

This rearrangement joins TRBV7-3 to TRBJ1-2; TRBD1 might be the D (5 bases). V lost 0 bases and J 6 bases, leaving 14 bases between the germline ends. The CDR3 has 15 residues. Germline lookup yields CDR1 SGHTA and CDR2 FQGTGA. The CDR3 reads CASSLTPSGFDGYTF. The CDR3, as DNA: TGTGCCAGCAGCTTAACCCCCTCAGGGTTCGATGGCTACACCTTC.

As for this clone: Other DNA sequences from this sample encode an identical CDR3 as well. The rearrangement uses TRBV5-1 and TRBJ2-7, with TRBD1 identical over 9 bases. The CDR3 consists of 14 residues. The germline V gene has CDR1 SGHRS and CDR2 YFSETQ. With V trimmed by 2 bases and J by 1 base, 1 base remained unmatched. This CDR3 reads CASSFGTGSYEQYF. DNA of the CDR3: TGCGCCAGCAGCTTCGGGACAGGGTCCTACGAGCAGTACTTC.

The chain carries TRBV27 and TRBJ2-7, with a possible D match to TRBD1 (6 bases). The CDR3 has 15 residues. Per the germline V gene, CDR1 is MNHEY and CDR2 is SMNVEV (reference sequence). V was clipped by 6 bases and J by 5 bases, with 20 bases between them. The CDR3 sequence is CASRKTSQGRHEQYF. The CDR3, as DNA: TGTGCCAGCAGGAAGACATCCCAGGGGCGTCACGAGCAGTACTTC.

This chain links TRBV24-1 with TRBJ1-3; D is undetermined. Germline V CDR1 and CDR2: KGHDR, SFDVKD. V was trimmed by 5 bases and J by 0 bases, leaving 7 bases between them. The CDR3 is 14 amino acids. The CDR3 DNA reads as TGTGCCACCAGTGCGGCTAGCTCTGGAAACACCATATATTTT. It yields the protein CATSAASSGNTIYF.

This clone is a singleton in its sample. This chain links TRBV24-1 with TRBJ2-1; weak D call: TRBD2 (7 bases). Germline V gene data show CDR1 as KGHDR and CDR2 as SFDVKD. V lost 3 bases to trimming and J lost 9 bases, with 14 bases between them. This CDR3 has 14 amino acids. DNA of the CDR3: TGTGCCACCAGTGATGCACCCCGGGGGGCTGAGCAGTTCTTC. It is translated as CATSDAPRGAEQFF.

The chain employs TRBV10-2 and TRBJ2-5; tentatively, D is TRBD1 (6 bases). The V end lost 6 bases, the J end lost 5 bases, and 16 bases lay between the germline ends. Germline CDR1 is WSHSY and CDR2 is SAAADI. This CDR3 has 14 residues. Here the CDR3 DNA reads TGCGCCAGCAGCGTATTGGACAGCCCCGAGACCCAGTACTTC. It translates to CASSVLDSPETQYF.

The chain uses TRBV4-1 and TRBJ2-3; the D is unclear. CDR3 length: 11 residues. Trimming took off 11 bases at V and 5 bases at J, with 11 bases between the two ends. Germline CDR1 and CDR2: MGHRA and YSYEKL. Written as DNA, the CDR3 is TGCGCCTCCGGGTCGGGAGATACGCAGTATTTT. It is translated as CASGSGDTQYF.

V usage is TRBV12-5 and J usage is TRBJ1-2; TRBD1 matches at 8 bases. J gave up 5 bases and V 4 bases, and 9 bases lay outside the gene matches. From germline, CDR1 is LGHNT and CDR2 FRNRAP. This CDR3 is built from 15 residues. The CDR3 spells CASGSGQGGAYGYTF. CDR3 DNA: TGTGCTAGTGGTTCTGGACAGGGCGGAGCTTATGGCTACACCTTC. The full variable domain, its missing parts supplied by reference TRBV12-5 and TRBJ1-2, is DARVTQTPRHKVTEMGQEVTMRCQPILGHNTVFWYRQTMMQGLELLAYFRNRAPLDDSGMPKDRFSAEMPDATLATLKIQPSEPRDSAVYFCASGSGQGGAYGYTFGSGTRLTVV.